These 6 T cell receptor beta chains came from one sample sequenced in a study of shared clonotypes between healthy human individuals (dated by TCRdb to the early 2020s). Library prep was done by the immunoSEQ multiplex PCR assay. The table comes from immuneACCESS by way of TCRdb, which keeps in-frame sequences with V and J called. Part of the clones is missing from these tables; in studies checked, under half for an unresolved V gene and the rest for unknown reasons. The table for this sample lists fewer than 850,000 clones; more than 70% of them were counted only once. The biggest ten clones account for under 2% of the sample. Specimen: memory CD4+ T cells sorted from blood. What the cell subset or site label conveys for this sample: CD45RA-negative fraction. These receptor sequences come from a woman aged 25 to 45 in good health.

This sequence joins TRBV19 and TRBJ2-2; TRBD2 agrees at 11 bases. CDR3 length: 18 residues. After removal of 5 bases from V and 0 bases from J, the junction contained 8 bases not matched to a gene. Germline assignment: CDR1 LNHDA and CDR2 SQIVND (reference sequence). DNA for the CDR3: TGTGCCAGTAGTTCCCGAGGACTAGCGGGCGCGAACACCGGGGAGCTGTTTTTT. Residues: CASSSRGLAGANTGELFF.

The chain has TRBV19 and TRBJ2-4, with 7 bases matching TRBD2. The J segment lost 8 bases and the V segment lost 7 bases, leaving 11 bases of the junction unmatched. Germline-derived CDR1 and CDR2 are LNHDA and SQIVND (reference sequence). The CDR3 extends over 14 amino acids. The CDR3 sequence: CASKQEGRGDIQYF. Written as DNA, the CDR3 is TGTGCCAGTAAACAGGAGGGCCGGGGGGACATTCAGTACTTC.

Regarding this clone: The same CDR3 is also encoded by other DNA sequences in this sample. The chain carries TRBV6-1 and TRBJ2-2, with a tentative D call TRBD2 (6 bases). In germline, CDR1 is MNHNS, CDR2 SASEGT. V was trimmed by 0 bases and J by 6 bases, leaving 8 bases between them. There are 14 residues in the CDR3. The CDR3 loop reads CASSEALASGELFF. CDR3 DNA: TGTGCCAGCAGTGAAGCCCTAGCGTCCGGGGAGCTGTTTTTT.

The rearrangement joins TRBV10-3 to TRBJ2-7, with 8 bases lining up with TRBD1. The CDR3 has 14 residues. Germline V gene data show CDR1 as ENHRY and CDR2 as SYGVKD. J was trimmed by 5 bases and V by 6 bases; bases with no gene match: 9. CDR3 sequence reads: CAIRETGERNEQYF. CDR3 in DNA: TGTGCCATCAGAGAGACAGGGGAAAGAAACGAGCAGTACTTC.

This clone was observed once. DNA of the CDR3: TGTGCCAGCAGTTACCCGGGACAGGGCTATGGCTACACCTTC. This translates into CASSYPGQGYGYTF. This chain links TRBV6-6 with TRBJ1-2; TRBD1 matches 9 bases. Looked up from germline, CDR1 is MNHNY and CDR2 is SVGAGI (reference sequence). Losses at the gene ends were 2 bases for V and 4 bases for J; bases not matched to a gene: 2. The CDR3 runs to 14 residues.

CDR3 region: CASSVLSTDTQYF. The CDR3 DNA reads as TGTGCCAGCAGTGTTTTAAGCACAGATACGCAGTATTTT. The chain carries TRBV25-1 and TRBJ2-3; D gene uncertain. The CDR3 runs to 13 residues. With 4 bases removed from V and 0 bases from J, the gap between germline ends came to 5 bases. Germline CDR1 is MGHDK and CDR2 is SYGVNS.